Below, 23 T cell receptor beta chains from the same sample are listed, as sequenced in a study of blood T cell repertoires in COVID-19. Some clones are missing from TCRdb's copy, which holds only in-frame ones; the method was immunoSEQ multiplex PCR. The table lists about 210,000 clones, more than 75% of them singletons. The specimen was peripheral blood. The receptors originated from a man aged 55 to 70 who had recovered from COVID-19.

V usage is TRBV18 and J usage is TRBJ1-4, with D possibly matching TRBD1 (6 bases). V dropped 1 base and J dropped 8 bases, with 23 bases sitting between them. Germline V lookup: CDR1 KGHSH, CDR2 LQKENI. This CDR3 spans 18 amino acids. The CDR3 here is CASSPRVPQGVLGEKLFF. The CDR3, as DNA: TGTGCCAGCTCACCACGAGTCCCACAGGGAGTCTTGGGCGAAAAACTGTTTTTT.

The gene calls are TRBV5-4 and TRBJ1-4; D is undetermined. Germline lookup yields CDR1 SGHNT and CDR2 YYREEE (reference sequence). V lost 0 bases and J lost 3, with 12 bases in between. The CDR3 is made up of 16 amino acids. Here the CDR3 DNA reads TGTGCCAGCAGCTTGGGAGGCGTTGGTGCTAATGAAAAACTGTTTTTT. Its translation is CASSLGGVGANEKLFF.

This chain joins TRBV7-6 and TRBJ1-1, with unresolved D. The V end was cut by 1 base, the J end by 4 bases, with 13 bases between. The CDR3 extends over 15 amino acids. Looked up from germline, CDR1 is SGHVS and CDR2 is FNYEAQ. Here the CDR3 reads CASSLVPGSATEAFF. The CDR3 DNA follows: TGTGCCAGCAGCTTAGTCCCGGGGTCCGCCACTGAAGCTTTCTTT.

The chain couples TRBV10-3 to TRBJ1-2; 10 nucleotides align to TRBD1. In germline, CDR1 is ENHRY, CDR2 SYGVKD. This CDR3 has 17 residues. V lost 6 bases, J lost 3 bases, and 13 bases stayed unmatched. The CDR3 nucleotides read TGTGCCATCAGGGTTCGGCCGGGACAGGGGACGGACTATGGCTACACCTTC. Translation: CAIRVRPGQGTDYGYTF.

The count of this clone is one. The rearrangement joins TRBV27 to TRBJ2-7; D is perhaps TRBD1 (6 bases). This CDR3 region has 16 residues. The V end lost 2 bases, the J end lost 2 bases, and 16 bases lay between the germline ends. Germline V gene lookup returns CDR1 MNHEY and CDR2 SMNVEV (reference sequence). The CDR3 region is CASSLRGTGIPYEQYF. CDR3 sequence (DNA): TGTGCCAGCAGTTTAAGGGGTACAGGGATCCCCTACGAGCAGTACTTC.

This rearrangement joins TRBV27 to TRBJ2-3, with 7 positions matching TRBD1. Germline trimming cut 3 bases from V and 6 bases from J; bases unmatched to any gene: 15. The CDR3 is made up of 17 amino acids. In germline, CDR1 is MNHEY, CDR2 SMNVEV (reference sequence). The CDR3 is CASSFTTGTWGTDTQYF. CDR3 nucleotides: TGTGCCAGCAGTTTTACGACAGGGACCTGGGGAACGGATACGCAGTATTTT.

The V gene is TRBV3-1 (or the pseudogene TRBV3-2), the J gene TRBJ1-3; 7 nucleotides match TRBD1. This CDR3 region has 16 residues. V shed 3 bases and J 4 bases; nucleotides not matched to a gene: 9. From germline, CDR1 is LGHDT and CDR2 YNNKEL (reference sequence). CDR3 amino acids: CASSQGPDRRGNTIYF. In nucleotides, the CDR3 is TGTGCCAGCAGCCAGGGCCCGGACAGGAGAGGAAACACCATATATTTT.

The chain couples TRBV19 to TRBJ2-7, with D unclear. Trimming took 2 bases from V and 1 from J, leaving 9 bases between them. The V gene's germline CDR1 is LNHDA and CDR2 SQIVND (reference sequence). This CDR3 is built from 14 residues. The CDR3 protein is CASSISVPSYEQYF. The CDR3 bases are TGTGCCAGTAGTATAAGCGTCCCTTCCTACGAGCAGTACTTC.

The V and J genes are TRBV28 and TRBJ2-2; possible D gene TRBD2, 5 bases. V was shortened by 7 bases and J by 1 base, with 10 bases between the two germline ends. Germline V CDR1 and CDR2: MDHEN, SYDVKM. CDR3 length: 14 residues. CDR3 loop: CASKLGLNTGELFF. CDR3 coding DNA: TGTGCCAGCAAACTAGGATTGAACACCGGGGAGCTGTTTTTT.

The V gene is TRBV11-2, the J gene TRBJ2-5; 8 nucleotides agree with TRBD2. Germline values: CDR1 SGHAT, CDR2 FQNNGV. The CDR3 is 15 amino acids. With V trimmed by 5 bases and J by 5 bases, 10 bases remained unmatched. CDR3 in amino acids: CASSPSGGVMETQYF. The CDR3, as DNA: TGTGCCAGCAGCCCAAGCGGGGGTGTCATGGAGACCCAGTACTTC.

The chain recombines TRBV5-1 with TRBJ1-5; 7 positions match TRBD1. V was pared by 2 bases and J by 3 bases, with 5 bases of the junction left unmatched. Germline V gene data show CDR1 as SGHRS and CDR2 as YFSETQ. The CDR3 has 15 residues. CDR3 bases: TGCGCCAGCAGCTTAGAGGGGGCGCTCAATCAGCCCCAGCATTTT. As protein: CASSLEGALNQPQHF.

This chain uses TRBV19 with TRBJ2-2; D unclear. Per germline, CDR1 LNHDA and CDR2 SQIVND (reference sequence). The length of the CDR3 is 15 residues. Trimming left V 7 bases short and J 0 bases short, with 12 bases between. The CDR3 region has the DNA TGTGCCAGTACCCCGAGGCCAGCGAACACCGGGGAGCTGTTTTTT. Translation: CASTPRPANTGELFF.

DNA for the CDR3: TGTGCCAGCAGTTCACAGGGTTTCTTGGGCTATGGCTACACCTTC. It specifies CASSSQGFLGYGYTF. V usage is TRBV11-2 and J usage is TRBJ1-2; tentative D call: TRBD1 (6 bases). The germline gives CDR1 SGHAT, CDR2 FQNNGV. This CDR3 has 15 residues. Deletions cut 6 bases from V and 4 bases from J, with 18 bases between.

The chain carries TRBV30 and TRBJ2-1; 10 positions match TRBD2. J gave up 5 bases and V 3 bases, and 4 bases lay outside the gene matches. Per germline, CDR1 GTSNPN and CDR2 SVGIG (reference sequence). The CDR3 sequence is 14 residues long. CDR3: CAWSGTSVNNEQFF. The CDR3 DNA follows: TGTGCCTGGAGCGGGACTAGCGTTAACAATGAGCAGTTCTTC.

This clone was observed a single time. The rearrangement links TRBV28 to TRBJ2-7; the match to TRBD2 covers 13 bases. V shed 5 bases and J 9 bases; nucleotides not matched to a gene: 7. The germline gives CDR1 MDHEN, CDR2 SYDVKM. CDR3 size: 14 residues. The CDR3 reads CASSTRTSGSWQYF. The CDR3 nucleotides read TGTGCCAGCAGTACCCGGACTAGCGGGAGTTGGCAGTACTTC. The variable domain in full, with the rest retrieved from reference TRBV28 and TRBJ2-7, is DVKVTQSSRYLVKRTGEKVFLECVQDMDHENMFWYRQDPGLGLRLIYFSYDVKMKEKGDIPEGYSVSREKKERFSLILESASTNQTSMYLCASSTRTSGSWQYFGPGTRLTVT.

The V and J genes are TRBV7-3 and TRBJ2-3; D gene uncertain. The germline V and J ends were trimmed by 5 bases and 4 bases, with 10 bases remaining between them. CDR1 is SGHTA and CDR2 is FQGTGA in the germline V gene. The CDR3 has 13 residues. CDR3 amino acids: CASSPARSDTQYF. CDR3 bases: TGTGCCAGCAGCCCCGCTAGGTCAGATACGCAGTATTTT.

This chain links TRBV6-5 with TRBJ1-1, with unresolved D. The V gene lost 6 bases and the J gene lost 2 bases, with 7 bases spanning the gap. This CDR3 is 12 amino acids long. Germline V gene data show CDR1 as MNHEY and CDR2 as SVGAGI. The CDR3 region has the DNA TGTGCCAGCAGGGAGATTAACACTGAAGCTTTCTTT. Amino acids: CASREINTEAFF.

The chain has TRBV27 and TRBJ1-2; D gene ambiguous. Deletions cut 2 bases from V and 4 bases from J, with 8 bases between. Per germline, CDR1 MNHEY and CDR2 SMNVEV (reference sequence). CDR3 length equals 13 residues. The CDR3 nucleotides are TGTGCCAGCAGTTTAAGAGCTTCCTATGGCTACACCTTC. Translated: CASSLRASYGYTF.

The CDR3 DNA is TGTGCCAGCAGCTCTGACAGGGCTGGGGCCAACGTCCTGACTTTC. This codes for CASSSDRAGANVLTF. The V and J genes are TRBV11-3 and TRBJ2-6; 7 bases line up with TRBD1. V trimming: 4 bases; J trimming: 2 bases; junction bases outside the gene matches: 2. In germline, CDR1 is SGHNT, CDR2 YENEEA. The CDR3 extends over 15 amino acids. The whole variable domain, filled in from reference TRBV11-3 and TRBJ2-6, reads EAGVVQSPRYKIIEKKQPVAFWCNPISGHNTLYWYLQNLGQGPELLIRYENEEAVDDSQLPKDRFSAERLKGVDSTLKIQPAELGDSAVYLCASSSDRAGANVLTFGAGSRLTVL.

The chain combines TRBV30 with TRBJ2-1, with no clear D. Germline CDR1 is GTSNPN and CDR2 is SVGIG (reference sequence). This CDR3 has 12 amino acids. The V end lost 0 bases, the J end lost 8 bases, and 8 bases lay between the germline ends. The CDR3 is CAWSVGAYEQFF. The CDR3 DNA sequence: TGTGCCTGGAGTGTAGGAGCATATGAGCAGTTCTTC.

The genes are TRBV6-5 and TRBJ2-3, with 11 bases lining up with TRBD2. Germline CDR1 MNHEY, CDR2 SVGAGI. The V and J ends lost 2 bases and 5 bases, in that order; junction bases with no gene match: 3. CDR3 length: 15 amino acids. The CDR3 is CASSYTSGRRDTQYF. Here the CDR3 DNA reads TGTGCCAGCAGTTACACTAGCGGGAGACGAGATACGCAGTATTTT.

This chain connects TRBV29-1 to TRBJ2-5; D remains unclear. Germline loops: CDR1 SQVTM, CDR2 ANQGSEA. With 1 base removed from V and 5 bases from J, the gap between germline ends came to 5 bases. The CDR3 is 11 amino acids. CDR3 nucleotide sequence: TGCAGCGTTGAAGTCCTGGAGACCCAGTACTTC. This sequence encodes CSVEVLETQYF.

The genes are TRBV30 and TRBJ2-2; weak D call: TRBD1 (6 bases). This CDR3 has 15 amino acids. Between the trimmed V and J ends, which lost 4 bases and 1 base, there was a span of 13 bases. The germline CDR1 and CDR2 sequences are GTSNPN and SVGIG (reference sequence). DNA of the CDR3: TGTGCCTGGATCATGACAGGCGGGAACACCGGGGAGCTGTTTTTT. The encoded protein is CAWIMTGGNTGELFF. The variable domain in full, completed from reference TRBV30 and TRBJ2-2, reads SQTIHQWPATLVQPVGSPLSLECTVEGTSNPNLYWYRQAAGRGLQLLFYSVGIGQISSEVPQNLSASRPQDRQFILSSKKLLLSDSGFYLCAWIMTGGNTGELFFGEGSRLTVL.